This entry lists 8 T cell receptor beta chains sequenced from one sample in a study of cytomegalovirus exposure and HLA in healthy donors. Primers for the PCR totalled 60 Vbeta and 13 Jbeta. TCRdb keeps only in-frame clones here, not all; method: immunoSEQ multiplex PCR. The sample totals about 110,000 clones. Input material: PBMCs. These receptors came from a man aged 45-65 years in good health and CMV-seronegative.

This chain links TRBV25-1 with TRBJ1-2; TRBD1 aligns across 8 bases. The CDR3 consists of 15 residues. With 4 bases clipped from V and 4 bases from J, the junction kept 8 bases outside the gene matches. CDR1 is MGHDK, CDR2 SYGVNS, per germline. CDR3 bases: TGTGCCAGCAGTGTTCCGGGACAGGAATTCTATGGCTACACCTTC. Its protein is CASSVPGQEFYGYTF.

CDR3 protein: CASNGDGRKTGTEAFF. For the CDR3, the DNA is TGCGCCAGCAATGGGGATGGCCGTAAAACGGGAACTGAAGCTTTCTTT. This rearrangement joins TRBV5-1 to TRBJ1-1; the D is unclear. CDR1 and CDR2 (germline): SGHRS, YFSETQ. Trimming stripped 6 bases from V and 5 bases from J, with 23 bases between. The CDR3 is made up of 16 amino acids.

Notes on this clone: Other DNA sequences in the same sample also yield this CDR3. The gene calls are TRBV9 and TRBJ1-1; 8 bases map to TRBD1. The V gene end was trimmed by 0 bases and the J gene end by 3 bases; junction bases not matched to a gene: 1. CDR1 and CDR2 from the germline V gene are SGDLS and YYNGEE. This CDR3 has 14 residues. The CDR3 reads CASSVGQGYTEAFF. In nucleotides, the CDR3 is TGTGCCAGCAGCGTAGGACAGGGGTACACTGAAGCTTTCTTT.

This rearrangement joins TRBV18 to TRBJ1-6; 8 bases are shared with TRBD1. The CDR3 runs 16 residues. The junction had 8 bases not matched to a gene; V was cut back by 3 bases and J by 7 bases. Germline V CDR1 and CDR2: KGHSH, LQKENI. The CDR3 sequence: CASSPRQGRENSPLHF. In DNA form, the CDR3 reads TGTGCCAGCTCACCGAGACAGGGGAGAGAGAATTCACCCCTCCACTTT.

Points on this clone: The same CDR3 can be traced to other DNA sequences in this sample. The chain joins TRBV6-6 to TRBJ2-1; perhaps TRBD1 as D (5 bases). This CDR3 has 12 amino acids. CDR1 MNHNY and CDR2 SVGAGI come from the germline V gene (reference sequence). The V gene lost 6 bases and the J gene lost 8 bases, with 11 bases spanning the gap. The CDR3 sequence is CASRPQGYEQFF. Written as DNA, the CDR3 is TGTGCCAGCAGACCGCAGGGATATGAGCAGTTCTTC.

J is TRBJ2-5 and V is TRBV6-6; possible D gene TRBD2, 6 bases. Germline V gene sequence: CDR1 MNHNY, CDR2 SVGAGI (reference sequence). The CDR3 covers 13 residues. Trimming shortened V by 5 bases and J by 3 bases, and 10 bases separated the two germline ends. For the CDR3, the DNA is TGTGCCAGCAGTACGTGGGGGGAAGAGACCCAGTACTTC. It is translated as CASSTWGEETQYF.

The J gene is TRBJ1-1, the V gene TRBV18; D remains unclear. The length of the CDR3 is 12 residues. Germline CDR1 reads KGHSH; CDR2 reads LQKENI. V lost 1 base and J 6 bases, leaving 6 bases between the germline ends. The CDR3 DNA sequence: TGTGCCAGCTCACCACAAGCCGCTGAAGCTTTCTTT. Translating it yields CASSPQAAEAFF.

The chain uses TRBV4-3 and TRBJ2-7; 9 bases match TRBD1. V lost 3 bases and J lost 3; bases outside the gene matches: 6. This CDR3 comprises 15 residues. CDR1 and CDR2 from the germline V gene are LGHNA and YSLEER. The chain's CDR3 is CASSQQRGQGYEQYF. In nucleotides, the CDR3 is TGCGCCAGCAGCCAGCAGCGGGGACAGGGCTACGAGCAGTACTTC.